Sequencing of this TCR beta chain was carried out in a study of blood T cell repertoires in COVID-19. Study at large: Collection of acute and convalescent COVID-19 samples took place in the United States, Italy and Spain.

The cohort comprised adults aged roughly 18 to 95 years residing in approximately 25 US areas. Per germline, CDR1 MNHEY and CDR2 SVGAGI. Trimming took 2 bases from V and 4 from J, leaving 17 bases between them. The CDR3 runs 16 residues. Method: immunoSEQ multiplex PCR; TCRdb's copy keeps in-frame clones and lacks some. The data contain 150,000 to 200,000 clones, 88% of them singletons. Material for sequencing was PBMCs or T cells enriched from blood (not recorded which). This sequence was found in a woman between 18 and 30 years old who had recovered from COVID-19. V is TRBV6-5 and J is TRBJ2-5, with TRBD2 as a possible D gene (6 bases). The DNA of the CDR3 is TGTGCCAGCAGTTACCAGGTCCCGGGGGTGGGAGAGACCCAGTACTTC. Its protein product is CASSYQVPGVGETQYF.